The entry that follows covers one TCR beta chain sequence. No antigen is known for it. The data were obtained in a study of CD4 T cells in relation to SARS-CoV-2 and coronaviruses. Study as a whole: PBMCs were cultured with antigen for about eleven days before TCR beta sequencing.

Clones were sequenced by immunoSEQ multiplex PCR, and TCRdb holds only the in-frame ones, with some missing. The table shows around 22,000 clones, with 77% occurring only once. Before the COVID-19 pandemic, during about 2011-2019, CD4+ T cells were taken from unexposed donors. Isolation of CD4+ T cells took place after nine to ten days in culture. Testing used SARS-CoV-2 S/N and four cold-coronavirus spikes on unexposed-donor CD4+ T cells, cells permitting. Each well had two million PBMCs in 5% human AB serum with IL-2. Fresh IL-2 medium replaced half the medium on days 3 and 7. Germline CDR1 and CDR2: ENHRY and SYGVKD. J gave up 4 bases and V 2 bases, and 7 bases lay outside the gene matches. CDR3 size: 16 residues.

The TCR originated in a human donor in good health. V and J are TRBV10-3 and TRBJ2-3; 9 nucleotides agree with TRBD1. The sample consisted of CD4+ T cells from PBMCs, cultured in vitro. DNA of the CDR3: TGTGCCATCAGTGAGAGGGACAGGGCGGGCTCAGATACGCAGTATTTT. This translates into CAISERDRAGSDTQYF.